This TCR beta chain emerged from a study of blood T cells in healthy people across ages. A second PCR, run for roughly 6 to 11 cycles, used a sample-barcoded 5' primer plus a J-beta primer mix. TCRdb redid the calling of the 5' RACE reads with MiXCR, one entry per CDR3 protein. The profile shows around 900,000 distinct CDR3 sequences, 29% of them singletons. Germline values: CDR1 DFQATT, CDR2 SNEGSKA (reference sequence). The CDR3 extends over 14 amino acids. Trimming pared 2 bases from V and 3 bases from J, leaving 14 bases between. This clonotype has at least ten counts. The gene calls are TRBV20-1 and TRBJ2-7; tentative D call: TRBD1 (5 bases). The sequence came from a woman aged 80 or older in good health. Sequencing was done on a sample of blood. The CDR3 DNA is TGCAGTGCTAGAAGTGCAGGGCTGGACTACGAGCAGTACTTC. Translation gives CSARSAGLDYEQYF.